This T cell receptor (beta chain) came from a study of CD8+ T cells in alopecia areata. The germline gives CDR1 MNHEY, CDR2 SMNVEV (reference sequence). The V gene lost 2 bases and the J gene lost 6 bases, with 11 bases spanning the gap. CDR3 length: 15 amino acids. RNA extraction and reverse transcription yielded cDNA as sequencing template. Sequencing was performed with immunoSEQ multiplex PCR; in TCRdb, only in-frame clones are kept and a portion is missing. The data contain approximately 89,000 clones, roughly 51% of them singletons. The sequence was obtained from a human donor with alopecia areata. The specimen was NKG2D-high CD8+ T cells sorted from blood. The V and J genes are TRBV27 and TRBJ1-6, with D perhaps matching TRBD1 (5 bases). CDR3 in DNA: TGTGCCAGCAGTTTACAAGGTAGGGGTAATTCACCCCTCCACTTT. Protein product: CASSLQGRGNSPLHF.